The sample holds a few counts of the clone carrying this T cell receptor (beta chain). Germline assignment: CDR1 SGHDT and CDR2 YYEEEE. CDR3 size: 16 residues. V trimming: 5 bases; J trimming: 7 bases; junction bases outside the gene matches: 18. TCRdb analysed the RT-PCR reads with MiXCR anew, one entry per CDR3 protein. The table has about 680,000 distinct CDR3 sequences, 14% seen once. The receptor comes from a female donor in good health, serving as a healthy control. Sequences were obtained from memory CD4+ T cells from blood. The V call is TRBV5-6, the J call TRBJ2-7, with 7 bases aligning to TRBD1. The CDR3, as DNA: TGTGCCAGCAGGCCTCTTACAGGGGCCCCCTCTGAGGAGCAGTACTTC. This translates into CASRPLTGAPSEEQYF.